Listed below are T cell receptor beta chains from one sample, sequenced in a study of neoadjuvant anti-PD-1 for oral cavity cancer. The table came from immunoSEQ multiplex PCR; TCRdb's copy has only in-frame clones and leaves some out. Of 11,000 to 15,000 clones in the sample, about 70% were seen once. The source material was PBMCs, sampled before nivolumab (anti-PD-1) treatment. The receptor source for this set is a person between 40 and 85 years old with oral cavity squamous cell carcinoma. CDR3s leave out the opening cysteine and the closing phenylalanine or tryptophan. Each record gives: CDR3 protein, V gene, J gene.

cdr3_aa: ASSFGVRSGRTGELF
v_call: TRBV5-1
j_call: TRBJ2-2

cdr3_aa: ASSSDLAGIWNEQF
v_call: TRBV5-4
j_call: TRBJ2-1

cdr3_aa: ASSLRPGLAPYNEQF
v_call: TRBV7-6
j_call: TRBJ2-1

cdr3_aa: ASSPDGRTYNEQF
v_call: TRBV7-9
j_call: TRBJ2-1

cdr3_aa: ASSSDRWSRELF
v_call: TRBV7-3
j_call: TRBJ2-2

cdr3_aa: AWSVAGDQPQH
v_call: TRBV30
j_call: TRBJ1-5

cdr3_aa: SVVVGGYTDTQY
v_call: TRBV29-1
j_call: TRBJ2-3

cdr3_aa: ASSDLTSGSSYNEQF
v_call: TRBV10-2
j_call: TRBJ2-1

cdr3_aa: ASSGGTRSYEQY
v_call: TRBV19
j_call: TRBJ2-7

cdr3_aa: ASSLGQSNQPQH
v_call: TRBV5-6
j_call: TRBJ1-5

cdr3_aa: ASSSTDTQY
v_call: TRBV9
j_call: TRBJ2-3

cdr3_aa: SARNTEAF
v_call: TRBV29-1
j_call: TRBJ1-1

cdr3_aa: ASSQDLGGPKNIQY
v_call: TRBV4-2
j_call: TRBJ2-4

cdr3_aa: ASSVNNRGWLYEQY
v_call: TRBV11-3
j_call: TRBJ2-7

cdr3_aa: ASTLTGTGNGYT
v_call: TRBV19
j_call: TRBJ1-2

cdr3_aa: SAGTSSADTQY
v_call: TRBV29-1
j_call: TRBJ2-3

cdr3_aa: ASRTSFYEQY
v_call: TRBV5-1
j_call: TRBJ2-7

cdr3_aa: ASKGEGVLPNYGYT
v_call: TRBV19
j_call: TRBJ1-2

cdr3_aa: ATDRGYSNQPQH
v_call: TRBV2
j_call: TRBJ1-5

cdr3_aa: SVEDRGDRINEQF
v_call: TRBV29-1
j_call: TRBJ2-1

cdr3_aa: ASSVTPGQGAKDAEAF
v_call: TRBV7-8
j_call: TRBJ1-1

cdr3_aa: ASSLASVSYNEQF
v_call: TRBV5-1
j_call: TRBJ2-1

cdr3_aa: ASSFDGNTGELF
v_call: TRBV11-2
j_call: TRBJ2-2

cdr3_aa: ASRIYPGTANEKLF
v_call: TRBV27
j_call: TRBJ1-4

cdr3_aa: AWSVGLELSTDTQY
v_call: TRBV30
j_call: TRBJ2-3

cdr3_aa: ASSHISLAGRVGELF
v_call: TRBV27
j_call: TRBJ2-2

cdr3_aa: ASSQGLAGFGEQF
v_call: TRBV4-1
j_call: TRBJ2-1

cdr3_aa: ASSLDQGGTGFPNEQF
v_call: TRBV11-3
j_call: TRBJ2-1

cdr3_aa: SARDRGHTEAF
v_call: TRBV29-1
j_call: TRBJ1-1

cdr3_aa: ASSYDSLSGNTIY
v_call: TRBV6-5
j_call: TRBJ1-3

cdr3_aa: ASSYSRGTEAF
v_call: TRBV6-5
j_call: TRBJ1-1

cdr3_aa: ASSQLTSGEETQY
v_call: TRBV4-1
j_call: TRBJ2-5

cdr3_aa: ASSLALGSSEKLF
v_call: TRBV5-1
j_call: TRBJ1-4

cdr3_aa: ASSPIQGLDEQY
v_call: TRBV11-2
j_call: TRBJ2-7

cdr3_aa: ASSAPYRDRIDTGELF
v_call: TRBV7-3
j_call: TRBJ2-2

cdr3_aa: ASGWGQPQH
v_call: TRBV19
j_call: TRBJ1-5

cdr3_aa: ASSWGDRNEKLF
v_call: TRBV5-1
j_call: TRBJ1-4

cdr3_aa: AISESHGSGGGTDTQY
v_call: TRBV10-3
j_call: TRBJ2-3

cdr3_aa: ASSSVYGSLSGNTIY
v_call: TRBV27
j_call: TRBJ1-3

cdr3_aa: AWSVRRNQPQH
v_call: TRBV30
j_call: TRBJ1-5

cdr3_aa: ASSLGARSEAF
v_call: TRBV7-2
j_call: TRBJ1-1

cdr3_aa: ASSQMTASYEQY
v_call: TRBV4-1
j_call: TRBJ2-7

cdr3_aa: ASSLGGHLNEQF
v_call: TRBV5-4
j_call: TRBJ2-1

cdr3_aa: ASTNSPLYEQY
v_call: TRBV7-9
j_call: TRBJ2-7

cdr3_aa: ASSEAAGFFLDTGELF
v_call: TRBV6-1
j_call: TRBJ2-2

cdr3_aa: ASSWYSGGYNEQF
v_call: TRBV13
j_call: TRBJ2-1

cdr3_aa: ASSLTENTEAF
v_call: TRBV6-4
j_call: TRBJ1-1

cdr3_aa: ASSLLAGDVNEQF
v_call: TRBV7-3
j_call: TRBJ2-1

cdr3_aa: ASSLGQGADTQY
v_call: TRBV5-1
j_call: TRBJ2-3

cdr3_aa: ASSGGTHEQY
v_call: TRBV5-1
j_call: TRBJ2-7

cdr3_aa: AWSVGWEGSYEQY
v_call: TRBV30
j_call: TRBJ2-7